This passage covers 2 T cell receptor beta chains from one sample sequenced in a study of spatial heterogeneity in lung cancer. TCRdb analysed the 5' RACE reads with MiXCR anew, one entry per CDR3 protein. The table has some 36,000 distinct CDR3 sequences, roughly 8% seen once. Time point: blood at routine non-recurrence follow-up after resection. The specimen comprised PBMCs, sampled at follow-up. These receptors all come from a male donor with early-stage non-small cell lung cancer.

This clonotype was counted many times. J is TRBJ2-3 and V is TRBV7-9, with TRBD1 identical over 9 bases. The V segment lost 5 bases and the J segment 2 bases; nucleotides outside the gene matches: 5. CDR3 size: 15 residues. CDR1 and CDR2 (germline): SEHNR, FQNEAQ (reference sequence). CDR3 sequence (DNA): TGTGCCAGCAGCAGGGACAGGGCTAACACAGATACGCAGTATTTT. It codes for CASSRDRANTDTQYF.

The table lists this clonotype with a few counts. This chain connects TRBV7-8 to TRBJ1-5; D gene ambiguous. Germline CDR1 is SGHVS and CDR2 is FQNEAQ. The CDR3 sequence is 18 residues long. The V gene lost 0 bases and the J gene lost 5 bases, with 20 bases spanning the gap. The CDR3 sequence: CASSLASSARSSHQPQHF. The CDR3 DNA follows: TGTGCCAGCAGCTTAGCGAGTTCCGCTCGATCCTCTCATCAGCCCCAGCATTTT. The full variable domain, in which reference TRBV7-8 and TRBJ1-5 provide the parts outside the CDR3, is GAGVSQSPRYKVAKRGQDVALRCDPISGHVSLFWYQQALGQGPEFLTYFQNEAQLDKSGLPSDRFFAERPEGSVSTLKIQRTQQEDSAVYLCASSLASSARSSHQPQHFGDGTRLSIL.